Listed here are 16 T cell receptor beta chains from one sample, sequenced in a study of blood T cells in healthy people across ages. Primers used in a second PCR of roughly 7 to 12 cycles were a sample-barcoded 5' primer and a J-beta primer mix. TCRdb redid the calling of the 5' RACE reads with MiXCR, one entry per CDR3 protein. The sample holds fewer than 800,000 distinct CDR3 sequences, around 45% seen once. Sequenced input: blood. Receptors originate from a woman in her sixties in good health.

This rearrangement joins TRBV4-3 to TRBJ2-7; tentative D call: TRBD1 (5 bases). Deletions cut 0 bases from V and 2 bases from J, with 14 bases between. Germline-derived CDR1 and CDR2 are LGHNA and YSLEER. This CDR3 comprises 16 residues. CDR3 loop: CASSQDRGQYPYEQYF. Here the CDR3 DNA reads TGCGCCAGCAGCCAAGATAGGGGTCAGTATCCCTACGAGCAGTACTTC.

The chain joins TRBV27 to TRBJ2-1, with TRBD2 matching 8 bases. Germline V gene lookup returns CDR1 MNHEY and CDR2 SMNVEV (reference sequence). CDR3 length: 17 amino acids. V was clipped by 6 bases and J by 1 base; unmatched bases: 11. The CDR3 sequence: CASRFSGRGESYNEQFF. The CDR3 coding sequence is TGTGCCAGCAGATTCAGCGGGAGAGGAGAGTCCTACAATGAGCAGTTCTTC.

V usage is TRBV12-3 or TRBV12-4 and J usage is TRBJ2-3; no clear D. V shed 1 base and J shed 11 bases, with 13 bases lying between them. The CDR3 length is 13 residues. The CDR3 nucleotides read TGTGCCAGCAGTTTAGGGGCGCGTGGGCGGCAGTATTTT. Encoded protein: CASSLGARGRQYF.

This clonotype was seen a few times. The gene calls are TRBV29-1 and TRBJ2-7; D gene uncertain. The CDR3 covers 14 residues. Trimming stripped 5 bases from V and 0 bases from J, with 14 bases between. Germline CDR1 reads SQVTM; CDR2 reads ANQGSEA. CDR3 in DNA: TGCAGCGTTCGATCAGCGCTTAGCTCCTACGAGCAGTACTTC. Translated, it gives CSVRSALSSYEQYF.

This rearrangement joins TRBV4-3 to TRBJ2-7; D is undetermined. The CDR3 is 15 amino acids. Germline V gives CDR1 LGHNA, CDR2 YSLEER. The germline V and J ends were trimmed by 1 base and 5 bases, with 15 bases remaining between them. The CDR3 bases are TGCGCCAGCAGCCAAGTTATCGGTAGCTTCGACGAGCAGTACTTC. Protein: CASSQVIGSFDEQYF.

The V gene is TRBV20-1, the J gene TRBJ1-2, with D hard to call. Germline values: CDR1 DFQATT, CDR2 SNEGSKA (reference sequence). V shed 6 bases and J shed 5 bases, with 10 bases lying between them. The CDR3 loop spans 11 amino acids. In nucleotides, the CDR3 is TGCAGTGCCCAGACCCTATATGGCTACACCTTC. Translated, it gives CSAQTLYGYTF.

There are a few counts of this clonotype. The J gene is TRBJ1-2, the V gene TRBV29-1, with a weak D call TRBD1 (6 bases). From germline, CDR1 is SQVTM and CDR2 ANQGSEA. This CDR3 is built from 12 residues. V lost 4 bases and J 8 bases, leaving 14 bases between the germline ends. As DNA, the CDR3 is TGCAGCGTTGGGGGGTCAGGGGACGGCTACACCTTC. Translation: CSVGGSGDGYTF. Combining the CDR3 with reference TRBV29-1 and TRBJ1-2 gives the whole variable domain SAVISQKPSRDICQRGTSLTIQCQVDSQVTMMFWYRQQPGQSLTLIATANQGSEATYESGFVIDKFPISRPNLTFSTLTVSNMSPEDSSIYLCSVGGSGDGYTFGSGTRLTVV.

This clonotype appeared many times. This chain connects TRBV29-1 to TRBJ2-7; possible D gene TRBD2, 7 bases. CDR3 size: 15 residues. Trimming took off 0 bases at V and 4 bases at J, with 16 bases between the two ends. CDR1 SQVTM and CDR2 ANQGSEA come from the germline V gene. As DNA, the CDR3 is TGCAGCGTTGAAGACAGTGAGAGGGGGGGTTACGAGCAGTACTTC. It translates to CSVEDSERGGYEQYF.

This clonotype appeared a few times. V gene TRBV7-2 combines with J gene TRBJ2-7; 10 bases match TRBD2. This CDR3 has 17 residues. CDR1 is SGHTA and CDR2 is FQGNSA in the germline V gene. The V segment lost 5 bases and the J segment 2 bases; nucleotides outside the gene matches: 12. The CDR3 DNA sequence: TGTGCCAGCAGCAACCCTGTTACTAGCGGGGCGACCTACGAGCAGTACTTC. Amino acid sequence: CASSNPVTSGATYEQYF. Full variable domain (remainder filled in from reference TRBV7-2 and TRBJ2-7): GAGVSQSPSNKVTEKGKDVELRCDPISGHTALYWYRQSLGQGLEFLIYFQGNSAPDKSGLPSDRFSAERTGGSVSTLTIQRTQQEDSAVYLCASSNPVTSGATYEQYFGPGTRLTVT.

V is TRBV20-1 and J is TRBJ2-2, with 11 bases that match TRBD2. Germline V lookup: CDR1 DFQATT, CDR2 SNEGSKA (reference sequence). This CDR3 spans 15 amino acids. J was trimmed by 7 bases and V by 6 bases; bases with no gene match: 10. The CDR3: CSAPLSGRANGELFF. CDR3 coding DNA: TGCAGTGCACCACTTAGCGGGAGGGCTAACGGGGAGCTGTTTTTT.

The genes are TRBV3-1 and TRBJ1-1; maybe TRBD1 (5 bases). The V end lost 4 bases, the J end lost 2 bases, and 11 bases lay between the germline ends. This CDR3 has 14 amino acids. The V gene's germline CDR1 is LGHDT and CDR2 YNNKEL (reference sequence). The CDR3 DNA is TGTGCCAGCAGCCCCATGGGGGAAAACACTGAAGCTTTCTTT. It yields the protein CASSPMGENTEAFF.

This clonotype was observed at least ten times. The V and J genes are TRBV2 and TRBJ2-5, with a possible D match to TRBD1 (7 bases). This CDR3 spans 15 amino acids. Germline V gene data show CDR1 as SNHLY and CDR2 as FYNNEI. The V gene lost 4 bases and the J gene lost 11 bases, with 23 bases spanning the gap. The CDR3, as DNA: TGTGCCAGCAGTGCGCTCCAGGGGGGCTACAATGAGCAGTACTTC. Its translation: CASSALQGGYNEQYF.

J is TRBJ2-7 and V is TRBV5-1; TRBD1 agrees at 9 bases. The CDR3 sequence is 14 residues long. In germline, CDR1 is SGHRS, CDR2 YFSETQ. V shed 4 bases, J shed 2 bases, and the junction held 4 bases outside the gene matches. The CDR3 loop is CASSQTGGTYEQYF. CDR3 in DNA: TGCGCCAGCAGCCAAACAGGGGGCACCTACGAGCAGTACTTC.

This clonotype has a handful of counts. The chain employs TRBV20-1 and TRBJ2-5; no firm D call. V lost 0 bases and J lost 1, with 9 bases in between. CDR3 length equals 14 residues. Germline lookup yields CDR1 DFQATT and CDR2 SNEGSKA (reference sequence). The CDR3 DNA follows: TGCAGTGCTAGAGACTACCATGGCCAAGAGACCCAGTACTTC. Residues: CSARDYHGQETQYF.

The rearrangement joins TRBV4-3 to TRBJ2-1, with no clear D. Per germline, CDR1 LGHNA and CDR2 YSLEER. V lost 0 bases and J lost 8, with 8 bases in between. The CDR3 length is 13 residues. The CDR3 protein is CASSQDRPDEQFF. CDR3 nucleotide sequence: TGCGCCAGCAGCCAAGATAGGCCTGATGAGCAGTTCTTC.

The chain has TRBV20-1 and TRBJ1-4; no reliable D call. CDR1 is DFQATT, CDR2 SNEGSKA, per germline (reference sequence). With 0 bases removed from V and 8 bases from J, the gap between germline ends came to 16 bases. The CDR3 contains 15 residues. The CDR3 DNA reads TGCAGTGCTAGAGATAACAAGGGAGGCGGGGAAAAACTGTTTTTT. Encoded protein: CSARDNKGGGEKLFF.